These 28 T cell receptor beta chains share one sample of origin, sequenced in a study of T cell responses to AZD1222 COVID-19 vaccine. Assay: immunoSEQ multiplex PCR; the TCRdb copy retains only in-frame clones and omits some. The sample includes around 160,000 clones, under 95% of them seen just once. The sequenced sample was peripheral blood, obtained on day 0 of MenACWY control vaccination. These receptors came from an adult in good health.

This rearrangement joins TRBV2 to TRBJ1-5; possibly TRBD1 for D (5 bases). V was shortened by 3 bases and J by 1 base, with 10 bases between the two germline ends. The CDR3 is 15 amino acids. Germline-derived CDR1 and CDR2 are SNHLY and FYNNEI. As DNA, the CDR3 is TGTGCCAGCAGTGAGGAGGGGTTGAGCAATCAGCCCCAGCATTTT. Translation: CASSEEGLSNQPQHF.

J is TRBJ2-1 and V is TRBV29-1, with D possibly matching TRBD1 (6 bases). CDR1 and CDR2 (germline): SQVTM, ANQGSEA. The CDR3 is made up of 13 amino acids. The V end was cut by 3 bases, the J end by 8 bases, with 14 bases between. The CDR3 loop is CSVENLAGDEQFF. CDR3 nucleotide sequence: TGCAGCGTTGAGAATCTAGCAGGGGATGAGCAGTTCTTC.

A few counts support this clone. The chain uses TRBV6-7 and TRBJ2-1; no firm D call. TRBV6-7 is filed as an ORF, its function uncertain. There are 18 residues in the CDR3. The V gene lost 0 bases and the J gene lost 2 bases, with 17 bases spanning the gap. The CDR3 region is CASSYSSALSPTYNEQFF. In nucleotides, the CDR3 is TGTGCCAGCAGTTACTCGAGCGCTCTGTCCCCAACCTACAATGAGCAGTTCTTC.

This clone was observed a single time. The chain couples TRBV2 to TRBJ2-2, with 8 bases aligning to TRBD1. The junction had 3 bases not matched to a gene; V was cut back by 4 bases and J by 2 bases. The CDR3 length is 15 residues. Germline CDR1 SNHLY, CDR2 FYNNEI. CDR3 sequence: CASSGTGFNTGELFF. CDR3 in DNA: TGTGCCAGCAGTGGGACAGGGTTTAACACCGGGGAGCTGTTTTTT.

The gene calls are TRBV19 and TRBJ2-1; 9 bases fit TRBD2. CDR3 length equals 13 residues. Looked up from germline, CDR1 is LNHDA and CDR2 is SQIVND (reference sequence). V lost 4 bases, J lost 9 bases, and 4 bases stayed unmatched. The CDR3 here is CASSSGRAGEQFF. For the CDR3, the DNA is TGTGCCAGTAGTAGCGGGAGGGCGGGTGAGCAGTTCTTC. Complete variable domain (other parts from reference TRBV19 and TRBJ2-1): DGGITQSPKYLFRKEGQNVTLSCEQNLNHDAMYWYRQDPGQGLRLIYYSQIVNDFQKGDIAEGYSVSREKKESFPLTVTSAQKNPTAFYLCASSSGRAGEQFFGPGTRLTVL.

The J gene is TRBJ2-7, the V gene TRBV7-2, with D maybe TRBD2 (5 bases). Trimming left V 4 bases short and J 7 bases short, with 17 bases between. There are 14 residues in the CDR3. The V gene's germline CDR1 is SGHTA and CDR2 FQGNSA. Here the CDR3 DNA reads TGTGCCAGCAGCTCCCTCAGGAGACCGGGGGAGCAGTACTTC. As protein: CASSSLRRPGEQYF.

This clone was counted a few times. V usage is TRBV10-3 and J usage is TRBJ2-7; D gene uncertain. V was clipped by 11 bases and J by 1 base, with 12 bases between them. CDR3 size: 12 residues. From germline, CDR1 is ENHRY and CDR2 SYGVKD. The CDR3: CAPRGDSYEQYF. In DNA, the CDR3 is TGTGCCCCCCGCGGAGATTCCTACGAGCAGTACTTC.

The gene calls are TRBV28 and TRBJ1-5, with D uncertain. Germline V gene lookup returns CDR1 MDHEN and CDR2 SYDVKM. This CDR3 region has 14 residues. V was shortened by 3 bases and J by 2 bases, with 8 bases between the two germline ends. CDR3 sequence reads: CASSFGWGNQPQHF. The CDR3 DNA is TGTGCCAGCAGTTTTGGTTGGGGCAATCAGCCCCAGCATTTT.

This chain's CDR3 is CASSQEIPGLAGSAAETQYF. The CDR3 DNA reads TGTGCCAGCAGCCAAGAAATCCCGGGACTAGCGGGAAGCGCGGCGGAGACCCAGTACTTC. The chain joins TRBV3-1 (or the pseudogene TRBV3-2) to TRBJ2-5; 13 bases map to TRBD2. J lost 5 bases, V lost 0 bases, and 15 bases had no gene match. The CDR3 is made up of 20 amino acids. Germline V gene data show CDR1 as LGHDT and CDR2 as YNNKEL (reference sequence).

V usage is TRBV7-9 and J usage is TRBJ1-4, with D possibly matching TRBD1 (5 bases). Looked up from germline, CDR1 is SEHNR and CDR2 is FQNEAQ (reference sequence). V dropped 6 bases and J dropped 6 bases, with 14 bases sitting between them. CDR3 length equals 14 residues. The CDR3: CASSPRDPDEKLFF. The CDR3 DNA reads as TGTGCCAGCAGTCCCCGGGACCCCGATGAAAAACTGTTTTTT.

The genes are TRBV7-6 and TRBJ2-1; D is perhaps TRBD2 (6 bases). Trimming pared 2 bases from V and 0 bases from J, leaving 11 bases between. The CDR3 sequence is 16 residues long. CDR1 SGHVS and CDR2 FNYEAQ come from the germline V gene. The CDR3 DNA reads as TGTGCCAGCAGCTTAAGGGACTTTAGCTCCTACAATGAGCAGTTCTTC. Translation gives CASSLRDFSSYNEQFF.

The gene calls are TRBV11-2 and TRBJ1-5, with D possibly TRBD1 on 5 matching bases. The length of the CDR3 is 15 residues. Germline CDR1 SGHAT, CDR2 FQNNGV. Trimming left V 0 bases short and J 5 bases short, with 11 bases between. CDR3 bases: TGTGCCAGCAGCTTAGATCCACGGGGCTATCAGCCCCAGCATTTT. Translating it yields CASSLDPRGYQPQHF.

This chain uses TRBV14 with TRBJ2-5; 7 bases are shared with TRBD1. Germline loops: CDR1 SGHDN, CDR2 FVKESK. Unmatched junction bases numbered 2, after V lost 4 bases and J lost 0 bases. This CDR3 has 14 residues. The CDR3 here is CASSRTGYQETQYF. The CDR3 coding sequence is TGTGCCAGCAGCCGGACAGGCTACCAAGAGACCCAGTACTTC.

Comments on this clone: The germline gene is not matched at one end of the junction; a read error may be the cause. This chain connects TRBV7-7 to TRBJ1-1; D ambiguous. Germline V CDR1 and CDR2: SSHAT, FNYEAQ (reference sequence). The CDR3 is 13 amino acids. The CDR3 bases are TGTGCTAGCAGCTTAGAACCGGGCACTGAAGCTTTCTTT. Translated, it gives CASSLEPGTEAFF.

This sequence joins TRBV5-1 and TRBJ2-5; 9 nucleotides match TRBD1. The germline V gene encodes CDR1 SGHRS and CDR2 YFSETQ. The length of the CDR3 is 16 residues. With 4 bases clipped from V and 0 bases from J, the junction kept 7 bases outside the gene matches. This CDR3 reads CASSLWGQGDQETQYF. In nucleotides, the CDR3 is TGCGCCAGCAGCCTATGGGGACAGGGAGACCAAGAGACCCAGTACTTC. The variable domain in full, with the rest retrieved from reference TRBV5-1 and TRBJ2-5, is KAGVTQTPRYLIKTRGQQVTLSCSPISGHRSVSWYQQTPGQGLQFLFEYFSETQRNKGNFPGRFSGRQFSNSRSEMNVSTLELGDSALYLCASSLWGQGDQETQYFGPGTRLLVL.

The rearrangement joins TRBV29-1 to TRBJ1-1; D is unclear. The germline gives CDR1 SQVTM, CDR2 ANQGSEA. Trimming pared 7 bases from V and 3 bases from J, leaving 12 bases between. The CDR3 totals 12 residues. CDR3 in DNA: TGCAGCGCCCGCGGCGCGGACACTGAAGCTTTCTTT. Protein product: CSARGADTEAFF.

J is TRBJ2-5 and V is TRBV27, with 7 nucleotides matching TRBD1. CDR3 length equals 15 residues. Per the germline V gene, CDR1 is MNHEY and CDR2 is SMNVEV (reference sequence). Unmatched junction bases numbered 4, after V lost 3 bases and J lost 0 bases. CDR3 coding DNA: TGTGCCAGCAGTTTGACAGGGTTCAACCAAGAGACCCAGTACTTC. This gives the protein CASSLTGFNQETQYF.

This chain joins TRBV2 and TRBJ2-7; D might be TRBD2 (5 bases). The CDR3 consists of 15 residues. The V gene's germline CDR1 is SNHLY and CDR2 FYNNEI. Trimming cost V 2 bases and J 1 base, with 12 bases left between them. CDR3 DNA sequence: TGTGCCAGCAGTGAAAATCGGGAACCGTCCTACGAGCAGTACTTC. Protein: CASSENREPSYEQYF.

CDR3 protein: CASKRGSGDSSYNEQFF. The CDR3 nucleotides are TGTGCCAGTAAAAGGGGTAGCGGGGACAGCTCCTACAATGAGCAGTTCTTC. The J gene is TRBJ2-1, the V gene TRBV19; TRBD2 is a possible D gene (8 bases). This CDR3 has 17 residues. Trimming took 7 bases from V and 0 from J, leaving 19 bases between them. Germline V lookup: CDR1 LNHDA, CDR2 SQIVND (reference sequence).

The chain couples TRBV23-1 to TRBJ2-7, with 8 bases identical to TRBD2. Being an ORF, TRBV23-1 has a function that is uncertain. J lost 4 bases, V lost 1 base, and 21 bases had no gene match. The CDR3 covers 20 residues. The CDR3 is CASSQLGLSVAGRRVYEQYF. CDR3 coding DNA: TGCGCCAGCAGTCAATTGGGTCTGTCGGTAGCGGGGCGCCGGGTTTACGAGCAGTACTTC.

The genes are TRBV29-1 and TRBJ1-3; 9 nucleotides line up with TRBD1. The CDR3 loop spans 13 amino acids. Germline CDR1 and CDR2: SQVTM and ANQGSEA. V gave up 4 bases and J gave up 2 bases; unmatched junction bases: 0. The CDR3 sequence: CSVGTGAGNTIYF. For the CDR3, the DNA is TGCAGCGTTGGGACAGGGGCTGGAAACACCATATATTTT. The full variable domain, completed using reference TRBV29-1 and TRBJ1-3, is SAVISQKPSRDICQRGTSLTIQCQVDSQVTMMFWYRQQPGQSLTLIATANQGSEATYESGFVIDKFPISRPNLTFSTLTVSNMSPEDSSIYLCSVGTGAGNTIYFGEGSWLTVV.

This chain uses TRBV18 with TRBJ2-3; D gene uncertain. CDR1 and CDR2 (germline): KGHSH, LQKENI. The CDR3 sequence is 16 residues long. With 2 bases removed from V and 0 bases from J, the gap between germline ends came to 12 bases. The DNA for the CDR3 is TGTGCCAGCTCACCAATTGCCGGATCTAGCACAGATACGCAGTATTTT. Translating gives CASSPIAGSSTDTQYF.

The chain is built from TRBV27 and TRBJ2-1; 9 bases line up with TRBD2. Losses at the gene ends were 5 bases for V and 4 bases for J; bases not matched to a gene: 12. The CDR3 runs 17 residues. CDR1 and CDR2 (germline): MNHEY, SMNVEV (reference sequence). The CDR3 sequence is CASSPTTTSGVYNEQFF. CDR3 coding DNA: TGTGCCAGCAGTCCAACCACGACTAGCGGAGTATACAATGAGCAGTTCTTC.

The chain couples TRBV6-5 to TRBJ1-4; no definite D call. From germline, CDR1 is MNHEY and CDR2 SVGAGI. This CDR3 has 12 amino acids. Trimming pared 8 bases from V and 10 bases from J, leaving 14 bases between. The CDR3 region has the DNA TGTGCCAGCGGCGCTGTCGGTGGAAAACTGTTTTTT. Protein product: CASGAVGGKLFF.

V gene TRBV5-1 combines with J gene TRBJ2-7; D may be TRBD1 or TRBD2 (5 bases each). V gave up 3 bases and J gave up 1 base, with 14 bases separating them. In germline, CDR1 is SGHRS, CDR2 YFSETQ. The CDR3 runs to 15 residues. The CDR3 sequence: CASSSEGRTSYEQYF. The CDR3 coding sequence is TGCGCCAGCAGCTCCGAGGGGCGTACTTCCTACGAGCAGTACTTC.

The gene calls are TRBV3-1 (or the pseudogene TRBV3-2) and TRBJ1-2; D not resolved. This CDR3 contains 12 residues. Germline CDR1 is LGHDT and CDR2 is YNNKEL (reference sequence). Trimming removed 2 bases at V and 6 bases at J, with 7 bases between. CDR3 region: CASSQQANGYTF. Written as DNA, the CDR3 is TGTGCCAGCAGCCAACAAGCGAATGGCTACACCTTC.

The chain links TRBV6-5 to TRBJ2-2, with 8 bases fitting TRBD1. The CDR3 contains 16 residues. CDR1 MNHEY and CDR2 SVGAGI come from the germline V gene. V lost 0 bases, J lost 2 bases, and 2 bases stayed unmatched. Here the CDR3 reads CASSYSRGRNTGELFF. CDR3 nucleotide sequence: TGTGCCAGCAGTTACTCCAGGGGGCGAAACACCGGGGAGCTGTTTTTT.

CDR3 residues: CASAETGIIEKLFF. The CDR3 bases are TGCGCCAGTGCAGAGACCGGGATCATCGAAAAACTGTTTTTT. The chain employs TRBV5-1 and TRBJ1-4, with D uncertain. The V gene lost 8 bases and the J gene lost 8 bases, with 19 bases spanning the gap. The CDR3 spans 14 residues. Per germline, CDR1 SGHRS and CDR2 YFSETQ.